These 32 T cell receptor beta chains originate from one sample sequenced in a study of cytomegalovirus exposure and HLA in healthy donors (dated 2017 in TCRdb). Library creation used the immunoSEQ multiplex PCR assay. A mixture of 60 forward primers for TCR Vbeta segments and 13 reverse primers for TCR Jbeta segments was used in the multiplex PCR. Held by TCRdb, this immuneACCESS table contains in-frame sequences only and omits some clones. Under half of the omission traces to an unresolved V gene where checked; the cause of the rest is unknown. This sample's clone table shows over 100,000 clones. The ten largest clones represent under 2% of the sample. The sample taken for sequencing was PBMCs. Receptors were obtained from a man in his late teens or twenties in good health and CMV-seronegative.

V is TRBV28 and J is TRBJ1-2; 10 bases are a match to TRBD1. V lost 5 bases to trimming and J lost 7 bases; unmatched junction nucleotides: 10. CDR1 and CDR2 (germline): MDHEN, SYDVKM. The CDR3 has 15 residues. CDR3 DNA sequence: TGTGCCAGCAGTCAAAGTTCCGGGACAGGGGCTGGCTACACCTTC. Its translation: CASSQSSGTGAGYTF.

This chain uses TRBV5-5 with TRBJ2-3; 12 bases are shared with TRBD2. CDR1 and CDR2 (germline): SGHKS, YYEKEE (reference sequence). The CDR3 extends over 14 amino acids. With V trimmed by 10 bases and J by 14 bases, 17 bases remained unmatched. The CDR3 sequence: CACQRQGTSGPGYF. The DNA of the CDR3 is TGTGCCTGCCAGAGACAGGGGACTAGCGGGCCGGGGTATTTT.

The CDR3 DNA reads TGTGCCAGCAGACAACCCTTATGGACAGAAAACATTCAGTACTTC. Amino acids: CASRQPLWTENIQYF. The genes are TRBV6-6 and TRBJ2-4, with D tentatively TRBD1 (6 bases). The CDR3 has 15 residues. The germline CDR1 and CDR2 sequences are MNHNY and SVGAGI (reference sequence). V shed 6 bases and J shed 5 bases, with 17 bases lying between them.

This chain connects TRBV2 to TRBJ2-2; 11 bases map to TRBD2. In germline, CDR1 is SNHLY, CDR2 FYNNEI. The V gene end was trimmed by 8 bases and the J gene end by 6 bases; junction bases not matched to a gene: 17. The CDR3 has 18 residues. CDR3: CASALQAVAGGRPGELFF. DNA of the CDR3: TGTGCCAGCGCCCTACAAGCGGTAGCGGGAGGGAGGCCCGGGGAGCTGTTTTTT.

This rearrangement joins TRBV27 to TRBJ2-1, with TRBD2 matching over 7 bases. J gave up 0 bases and V 2 bases, and 4 bases lay outside the gene matches. CDR1 is MNHEY, CDR2 SMNVEV, per germline (reference sequence). The CDR3 extends over 16 amino acids. The CDR3 is CASSLVPSGSYNEQFF. Here the CDR3 DNA reads TGTGCCAGCAGTTTAGTTCCTAGCGGCTCCTACAATGAGCAGTTCTTC.

A remark on this clone: Within the sample, other DNA sequences also encode this same CDR3. The chain employs TRBV9 and TRBJ1-2; D perhaps matches TRBD1 (6 bases). Germline V gives CDR1 SGDLS, CDR2 YYNGEE. The CDR3 has 13 amino acids. The V and J ends lost 3 bases and 2 bases respectively, with 8 bases between them. CDR3 DNA sequence: TGTGCCAGCAGCGGGACAGCCAACTATGGCTACACCTTC. Translating it yields CASSGTANYGYTF.

The chain combines TRBV2 with TRBJ2-2; TRBD1 matches at 10 bases. The CDR3 extends over 15 amino acids. Trimming at V came to 6 bases and at J to 3 bases, leaving 4 bases not matched to a gene. The V gene's germline CDR1 is SNHLY and CDR2 FYNNEI. For the CDR3, the DNA is TGTGCCAGCAGGCCCGGGACAGGGGACACCGGGGAGCTGTTTTTT. It is translated as CASRPGTGDTGELFF.

This chain connects TRBV7-8 to TRBJ2-7; possibly TRBD2 for D (6 bases). V gave up 1 base and J gave up 6 bases, with 13 bases separating them. The V gene's germline CDR1 is SGHVS and CDR2 FQNEAQ. This CDR3 has 14 amino acids. The CDR3 nucleotides read TGTGCCAGCAGCTTAGTTAGCGGTACGGGCGAGCAGTACTTC. This gives the protein CASSLVSGTGEQYF.

J is TRBJ1-5 and V is TRBV27; the match to TRBD1 covers 9 bases. Germline V gene sequence: CDR1 MNHEY, CDR2 SMNVEV (reference sequence). J gave up 0 bases and V 6 bases, and 12 bases lay outside the gene matches. This CDR3 contains 18 residues. This chain's CDR3 is CASRAGTGNSYSNQPQHF. The CDR3 bases are TGTGCCAGCAGAGCCGGGACAGGGAACTCTTATAGCAATCAGCCCCAGCATTTT.

The chain joins TRBV28 to TRBJ2-1; 7 positions match TRBD2. Per the germline V gene, CDR1 is MDHEN and CDR2 is SYDVKM. Losses at the gene ends were 4 bases for V and 3 bases for J; bases not matched to a gene: 9. The CDR3 extends over 16 amino acids. The CDR3 here is CASSYRSQRGYNEQFF. Here the CDR3 DNA reads TGTGCCAGCAGTTACCGGAGCCAGCGGGGCTACAATGAGCAGTTCTTC.

The chain uses TRBV29-1 and TRBJ1-2, with TRBD1 identical over 8 bases. The CDR3 sequence is 14 residues long. V gave up 7 bases and J gave up 2 bases; unmatched junction bases: 9. Germline CDR1 and CDR2: SQVTM and ANQGSEA. CDR3 in amino acids: CSDGRQGTNYGYTF. CDR3 sequence (DNA): TGCAGCGACGGCAGACAGGGGACCAACTATGGCTACACCTTC. Complete variable domain (other parts from reference TRBV29-1 and TRBJ1-2): SAVISQKPSRDICQRGTSLTIQCQVDSQVTMMFWYRQQPGQSLTLIATANQGSEATYESGFVIDKFPISRPNLTFSTLTVSNMSPEDSSIYLCSDGRQGTNYGYTFGSGTRLTVV.

J is TRBJ1-2 and V is TRBV9; weak D call: TRBD1 (6 bases). The CDR3 contains 15 residues. Germline assignment: CDR1 SGDLS and CDR2 YYNGEE. V was clipped by 3 bases and J by 7 bases, with 19 bases between them. CDR3 DNA sequence: TGTGCCAGCAGCGCCGACAGGAGTAAGGCTTTTGGCTACACCTTC. It is translated as CASSADRSKAFGYTF. The entire variable domain, with the rest obtained from reference TRBV9 and TRBJ1-2, is as follows: DSGVTQTPKHLITATGQRVTLRCSPRSGDLSVYWYQQSLDQGLQFLIQYYNGEERAKGNILERFSAQQFPDLHSELNLSSLELGDSALYFCASSADRSKAFGYTFGSGTRLTVV.

The rearrangement uses TRBV29-1 and TRBJ2-2; D uncertain. CDR3 size: 11 residues. Germline V gene sequence: CDR1 SQVTM, CDR2 ANQGSEA. V shed 7 bases and J shed 6 bases, with 9 bases lying between them. The CDR3 sequence is CSGQSAGELFF. The DNA for the CDR3 is TGCAGCGGTCAGTCCGCCGGGGAGCTGTTTTTT.

The J gene is TRBJ2-3, the V gene TRBV6-4, with D uncertain. V was cut by 0 bases and J by 1 base, with 14 bases left in between. Germline V CDR1 and CDR2: MRHNA, SNTAGT. CDR3 length: 17 amino acids. CDR3 bases: TGTGCCAGCAGTGACTCGCCCCCGGGTCGTGGCACAGATACGCAGTATTTT. Its translation: CASSDSPPGRGTDTQYF.

V is TRBV11-2 and J is TRBJ1-1; D unresolved. CDR1 SGHAT and CDR2 FQNNGV come from the germline V gene. The CDR3 totals 12 residues. Trimming stripped 4 bases from V and 4 bases from J, with 7 bases between. CDR3 loop: CASSSRLTEAFF. CDR3 sequence (DNA): TGTGCCAGCAGCTCGCGCCTCACTGAAGCTTTCTTT.

The CDR3 DNA reads as TGTGCCAGCAGCCGGACAGGGGGGGACGAGACCCAGTACTTC. Protein sequence: CASSRTGGDETQYF. This chain links TRBV28 with TRBJ2-5; 10 bases line up with TRBD1. The ends lost 6 bases at V and 5 bases at J; junction bases unmatched: 6. Germline assignment: CDR1 MDHEN and CDR2 SYDVKM. The CDR3 is 14 residues long.

The genes are TRBV28 and TRBJ1-4, with no clear D. V was trimmed by 1 base and J by 9 bases, leaving 15 bases between them. CDR1 and CDR2 (germline): MDHEN, SYDVKM. The CDR3 sequence is 15 residues long. CDR3 DNA sequence: TGTGCCAGCAGTTTATTTGGCACCACTGGGCAAAAACTGTTTTTT. Protein product: CASSLFGTTGQKLFF.

This chain uses TRBV10-3 with TRBJ1-5; 10 nucleotides match TRBD1. CDR1 is ENHRY and CDR2 is SYGVKD in the germline V gene. The CDR3 extends over 15 amino acids. Losses at the gene ends were 6 bases for V and 6 bases for J; bases not matched to a gene: 8. CDR3 DNA: TGTGCCATCAGGGGGGACAGGGGCTCAGGTCAGCCCCAGCATTTT. It translates to CAIRGDRGSGQPQHF.

V and J are TRBV14 and TRBJ1-2; TRBD1 might be the D (6 bases). CDR1 SGHDN and CDR2 FVKESK come from the germline V gene. CDR3 size: 15 residues. V was shortened by 4 bases and J by 2 bases, with 14 bases between the two germline ends. The CDR3 is CASSRRGAENYGYTF. Written as DNA, the CDR3 is TGTGCCAGCAGCCGTCGGGGGGCCGAGAACTATGGCTACACCTTC.

The chain couples TRBV7-8 to TRBJ1-2; tentative D call: TRBD1 (5 bases). Germline-derived CDR1 and CDR2 are SGHVS and FQNEAQ. Trimming removed 1 base from V and 4 bases from J, with 10 bases in between. The CDR3 sequence is 14 residues long. The CDR3 bases are TGTGCCAGCAGCTTAGGCGGGACGACCTATGGCTACACCTTC. It translates to CASSLGGTTYGYTF.

This sequence joins TRBV28 and TRBJ1-1, with 7 bases matching TRBD1. CDR3 length: 19 residues. Germline lookup yields CDR1 MDHEN and CDR2 SYDVKM. V was clipped by 5 bases and J by 0 bases; unmatched bases: 18. The CDR3, as DNA: TGTGCCAGCAGTCTAACGACAGGGCTTGAAAGCTTCATGAACACTGAAGCTTTCTTT. Residues: CASSLTTGLESFMNTEAFF.

Remarks on this clone: The junction does not match germline at one end; this may be a read error. This chain joins TRBV19 and TRBJ1-2; TRBD1 aligns across 9 bases. This CDR3 contains 15 residues. Germline V lookup: CDR1 LNHDA, CDR2 SQIVND (reference sequence). The CDR3 sequence is CASSLEGTGRNGYTF. As DNA, the CDR3 is TGTGCCAGTAGTCTAGAAGGGACAGGGAGGAATGGCTACACCTTC.

The genes are TRBV5-1 and TRBJ2-1; 12 nucleotides align to TRBD1. The V and J ends lost 0 bases and 8 bases, in that order; junction bases with no gene match: 6. The CDR3 has 16 amino acids. From germline, CDR1 is SGHRS and CDR2 YFSETQ. This CDR3 reads CASSLDLWDRGHEQFF. CDR3 in DNA: TGCGCCAGCAGCTTGGATTTGTGGGACAGGGGGCATGAGCAGTTCTTC.

The genes are TRBV27 and TRBJ2-7, with D possibly matching TRBD1 (5 bases). The CDR3 length is 14 residues. The V end lost 2 bases, the J end lost 2 bases, and 10 bases lay between the germline ends. In germline, CDR1 is MNHEY, CDR2 SMNVEV (reference sequence). This CDR3 is CASSLKGQTYEQYF. DNA of the CDR3: TGTGCCAGCAGTTTAAAGGGGCAGACCTACGAGCAGTACTTC.

The rearrangement joins TRBV19 to TRBJ2-7; 9 bases fit TRBD2. V dropped 6 bases and J dropped 5; count of bases not matched to a gene: 8. Germline CDR1 reads LNHDA; CDR2 reads SQIVND (reference sequence). This CDR3 contains 14 residues. CDR3 DNA sequence: TGTGCCAGTAGAGGCGGGAGGGCCGGCGACGAGCAGTACTTC. It specifies CASRGGRAGDEQYF.

The CDR3 is CAWSTGPNYGYTF. DNA of the CDR3: TGTGCCTGGTCCACAGGGCCTAACTATGGCTACACCTTC. V and J are TRBV30 and TRBJ1-2, with D perhaps matching TRBD1 (6 bases). Trimming took 5 bases from V and 0 from J, leaving 10 bases between them. CDR1 is GTSNPN, CDR2 SVGIG, per germline (reference sequence). This CDR3 comprises 13 residues.

V is TRBV19 and J is TRBJ2-1; 8 nucleotides line up with TRBD1. With 5 bases clipped from V and 4 bases from J, the junction kept 4 bases outside the gene matches. Germline CDR1 reads LNHDA; CDR2 reads SQIVND (reference sequence). This CDR3 has 14 amino acids. The CDR3 loop reads CASSLRTGYNEQFF. CDR3 nucleotides: TGTGCCAGTAGTCTCAGGACAGGGTACAATGAGCAGTTCTTC.

The CDR3 loop is CASSLAAGLHTGELFF. DNA for the CDR3: TGCGCCAGCAGCTTGGCCGCGGGACTTCACACCGGGGAGCTGTTTTTT. The chain employs TRBV5-1 and TRBJ2-2, with D perhaps TRBD2 (6 bases). Germline V gives CDR1 SGHRS, CDR2 YFSETQ. The CDR3 extends over 16 amino acids. Trimming took 0 bases from V and 3 from J, leaving 12 bases between them.

The chain has TRBV9 and TRBJ2-1, with TRBD2 matching over 14 bases. The CDR3 is made up of 17 amino acids. The V gene's germline CDR1 is SGDLS and CDR2 YYNGEE. The J segment lost 6 bases and the V segment lost 3 bases, leaving 8 bases of the junction unmatched. The CDR3 DNA is TGTGCCAGCAGCGCCGGACTAGCGGGAGGTGGGAGCAATGAGCAGTTCTTC. Its translation: CASSAGLAGGGSNEQFF.

This sequence joins TRBV27 and TRBJ2-6; 7 bases fit TRBD1. CDR1 MNHEY and CDR2 SMNVEV come from the germline V gene (reference sequence). The CDR3 runs to 21 residues. Trimming removed 9 bases from V and 0 bases from J; junction bases left unmatched: 23. CDR3 amino acids: CASTIFFARDSRSSGANVLTF. The CDR3 DNA reads as TGTGCCAGTACCATCTTTTTCGCACGGGACAGTCGAAGCTCTGGGGCCAACGTCCTGACTTTC.

This chain uses TRBV7-9 with TRBJ2-5, with D uncertain. The V gene's germline CDR1 is SEHNR and CDR2 FQNEAQ (reference sequence). Trimming removed 5 bases from V and 3 bases from J, with 10 bases in between. The CDR3 is 13 amino acids. CDR3 residues: CASSGQVEETQYF. CDR3 bases: TGTGCCAGCAGCGGCCAGGTGGAAGAGACCCAGTACTTC.

The chain carries TRBV7-3 and TRBJ1-2, with 8 bases identical to TRBD1. Germline CDR1 reads SGHTA; CDR2 reads FQGTGA. Losses at the gene ends were 4 bases for V and 4 bases for J; bases not matched to a gene: 2. The CDR3 spans 13 residues. The CDR3 reads CASSSGQVYGYTF. CDR3 nucleotides: TGTGCCAGCAGCTCGGGACAGGTCTATGGCTACACCTTC.